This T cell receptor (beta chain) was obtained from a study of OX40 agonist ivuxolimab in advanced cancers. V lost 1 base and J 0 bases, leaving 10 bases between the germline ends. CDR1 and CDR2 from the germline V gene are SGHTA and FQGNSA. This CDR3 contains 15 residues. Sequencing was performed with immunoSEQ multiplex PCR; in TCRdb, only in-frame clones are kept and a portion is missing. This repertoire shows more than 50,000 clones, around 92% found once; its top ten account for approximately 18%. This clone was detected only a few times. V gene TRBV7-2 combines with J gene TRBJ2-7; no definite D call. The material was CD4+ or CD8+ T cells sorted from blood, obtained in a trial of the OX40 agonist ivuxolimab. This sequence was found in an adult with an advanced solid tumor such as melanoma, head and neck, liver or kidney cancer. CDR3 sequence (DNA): TGTGCCAGCAGCTTAGGGGCACATAACTCCTACGAGCAGTACTTC. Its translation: CASSLGAHNSYEQYF.